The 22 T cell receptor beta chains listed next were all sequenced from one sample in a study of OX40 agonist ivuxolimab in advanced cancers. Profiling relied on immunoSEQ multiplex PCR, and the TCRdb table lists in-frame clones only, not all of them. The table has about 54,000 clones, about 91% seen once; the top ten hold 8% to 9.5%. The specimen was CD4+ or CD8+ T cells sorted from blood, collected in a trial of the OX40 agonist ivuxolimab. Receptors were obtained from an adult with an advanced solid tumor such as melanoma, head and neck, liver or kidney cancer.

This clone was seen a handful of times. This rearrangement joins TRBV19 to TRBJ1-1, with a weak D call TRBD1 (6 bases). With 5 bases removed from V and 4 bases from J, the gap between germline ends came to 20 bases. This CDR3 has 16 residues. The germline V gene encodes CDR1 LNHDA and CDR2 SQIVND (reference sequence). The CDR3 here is CASSSTRLGRGTEAFF. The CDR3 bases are TGTGCCAGTAGTTCCACAAGGTTGGGCAGGGGCACTGAAGCTTTCTTT.

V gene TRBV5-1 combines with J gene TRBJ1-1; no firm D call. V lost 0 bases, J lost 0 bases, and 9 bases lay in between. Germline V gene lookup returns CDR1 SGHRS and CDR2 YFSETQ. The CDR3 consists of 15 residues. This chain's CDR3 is CASSLVMGMNTEAFF. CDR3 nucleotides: TGCGCCAGCAGCTTGGTGATGGGAATGAACACTGAAGCTTTCTTT.

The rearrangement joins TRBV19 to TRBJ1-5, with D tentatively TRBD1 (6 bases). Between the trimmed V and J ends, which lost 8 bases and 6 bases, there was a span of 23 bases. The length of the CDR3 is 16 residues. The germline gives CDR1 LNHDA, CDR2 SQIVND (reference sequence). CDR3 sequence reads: CASGLSHGTSGQPQHF. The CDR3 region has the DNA TGTGCCAGTGGCCTTTCGCACGGGACAAGTGGTCAGCCCCAGCATTTT.

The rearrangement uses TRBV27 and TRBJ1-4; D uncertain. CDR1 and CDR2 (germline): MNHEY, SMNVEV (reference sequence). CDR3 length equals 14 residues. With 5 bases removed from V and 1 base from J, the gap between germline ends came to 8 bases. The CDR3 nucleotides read TGTGCCAGCAGTCCCGACGGAACTAATGAAAAACTGTTTTTT. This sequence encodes CASSPDGTNEKLFF.

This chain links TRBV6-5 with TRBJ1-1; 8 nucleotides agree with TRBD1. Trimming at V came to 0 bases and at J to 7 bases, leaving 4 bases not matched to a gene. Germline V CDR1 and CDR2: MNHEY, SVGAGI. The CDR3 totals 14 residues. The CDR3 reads CASSYSTGALEAFF. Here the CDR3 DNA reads TGTGCCAGCAGTTACTCGACAGGGGCCCTTGAAGCTTTCTTT.

The CDR3 here is CASSLAVSGPVNTEAFF. CDR3 in DNA: TGTGCCAGCAGCCTGGCTGTGTCGGGGCCAGTGAACACTGAAGCTTTCTTT. The chain carries TRBV13 and TRBJ1-1; weak D call: TRBD1 (5 bases). Between the trimmed V and J ends, which lost 5 bases and 0 bases, there was a span of 19 bases. This CDR3 has 17 residues. Germline values: CDR1 PRHDT, CDR2 FYEKMQ (reference sequence).

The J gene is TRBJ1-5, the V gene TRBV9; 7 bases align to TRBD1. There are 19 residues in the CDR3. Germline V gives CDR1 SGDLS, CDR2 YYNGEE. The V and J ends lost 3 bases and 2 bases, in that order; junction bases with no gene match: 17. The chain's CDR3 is CASSGAGQRIFIGNQPQHF. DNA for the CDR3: TGTGCCAGCAGCGGTGCGGGACAGAGGATCTTTATCGGCAATCAGCCCCAGCATTTT.

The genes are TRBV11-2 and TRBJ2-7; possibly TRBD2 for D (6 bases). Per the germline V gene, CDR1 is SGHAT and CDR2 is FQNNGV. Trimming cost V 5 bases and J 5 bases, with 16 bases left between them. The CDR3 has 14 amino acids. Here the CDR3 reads CASSTAFWGDEQYF. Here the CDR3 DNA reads TGTGCCAGCAGCACGGCCTTTTGGGGGGACGAGCAGTACTTC.

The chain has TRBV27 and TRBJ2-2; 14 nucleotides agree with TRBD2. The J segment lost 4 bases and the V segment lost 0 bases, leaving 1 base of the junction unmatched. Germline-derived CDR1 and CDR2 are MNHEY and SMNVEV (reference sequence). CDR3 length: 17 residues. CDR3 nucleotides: TGTGCCAGCAGTTTATCGGGACTAGCGGGAGCCACCGGGGAGCTGTTTTTT. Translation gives CASSLSGLAGATGELFF.

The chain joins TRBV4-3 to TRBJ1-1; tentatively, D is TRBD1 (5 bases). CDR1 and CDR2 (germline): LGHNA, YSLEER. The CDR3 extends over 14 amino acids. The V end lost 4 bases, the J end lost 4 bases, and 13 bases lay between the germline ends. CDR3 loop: CASSPGLGGTEAFF. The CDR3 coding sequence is TGCGCCAGCAGCCCAGGGTTAGGAGGCACTGAAGCTTTCTTT.

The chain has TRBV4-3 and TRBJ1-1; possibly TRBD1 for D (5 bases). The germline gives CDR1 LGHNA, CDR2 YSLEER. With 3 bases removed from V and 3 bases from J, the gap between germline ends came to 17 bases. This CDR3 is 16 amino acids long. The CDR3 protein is CASSHPYGVGDTEAFF. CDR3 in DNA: TGCGCCAGCAGCCACCCCTACGGGGTAGGGGACACTGAAGCTTTCTTT.

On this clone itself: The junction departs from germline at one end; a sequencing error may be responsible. In DNA form, the CDR3 reads TGTGCCAGCAGTCAAGATTTTCAGGGAGACGGCCAAGAGACCCAGTACTTC. The encoded protein is CASSQDFQGDGQETQYF. The rearrangement joins TRBV4-2 to TRBJ2-5; either TRBD1 or TRBD2 may fit D (5 bases each). The CDR3 covers 17 residues. CDR1 is LGHNA and CDR2 is YNFKEQ in the germline V gene.

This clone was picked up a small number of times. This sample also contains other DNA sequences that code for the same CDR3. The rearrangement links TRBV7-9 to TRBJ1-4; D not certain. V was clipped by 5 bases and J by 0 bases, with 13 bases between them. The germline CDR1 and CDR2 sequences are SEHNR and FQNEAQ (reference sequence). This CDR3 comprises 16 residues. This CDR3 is CASSTQYGTTNEKLFF. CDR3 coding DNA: TGTGCCAGCAGCACGCAATACGGGACAACTAATGAAAAACTGTTTTTT.

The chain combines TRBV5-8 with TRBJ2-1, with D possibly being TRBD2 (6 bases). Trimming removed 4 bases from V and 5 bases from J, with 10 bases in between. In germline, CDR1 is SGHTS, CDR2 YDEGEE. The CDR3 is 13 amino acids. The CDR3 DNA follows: TGTGCCAGCAGCCTTGGAGGGGACAATGAGCAGTTCTTC. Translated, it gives CASSLGGDNEQFF.

For the CDR3, the DNA is TGTGCCAGCAGTTTATGGTCGGGACAGCAAGAGACCCAGTACTTC. It codes for CASSLWSGQQETQYF. V is TRBV27 and J is TRBJ2-5; 7 bases map to TRBD1. The CDR3 length is 15 residues. Per the germline V gene, CDR1 is MNHEY and CDR2 is SMNVEV (reference sequence). V gave up 1 base and J gave up 2 bases; unmatched junction bases: 4.

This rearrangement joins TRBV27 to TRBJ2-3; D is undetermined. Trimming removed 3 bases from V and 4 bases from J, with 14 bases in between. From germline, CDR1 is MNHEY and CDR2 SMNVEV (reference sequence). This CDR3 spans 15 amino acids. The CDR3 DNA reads TGTGCCAGCAGTTTCCTGCCCCCTGGGGCAGATACGCAGTATTTT. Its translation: CASSFLPPGADTQYF.

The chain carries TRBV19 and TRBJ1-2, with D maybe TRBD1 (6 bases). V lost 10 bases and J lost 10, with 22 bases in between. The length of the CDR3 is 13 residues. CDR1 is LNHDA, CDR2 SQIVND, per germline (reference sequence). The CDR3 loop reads CATGGVNRDSYTF. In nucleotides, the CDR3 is TGTGCCACTGGGGGGGTCAACAGGGACTCCTACACCTTC.

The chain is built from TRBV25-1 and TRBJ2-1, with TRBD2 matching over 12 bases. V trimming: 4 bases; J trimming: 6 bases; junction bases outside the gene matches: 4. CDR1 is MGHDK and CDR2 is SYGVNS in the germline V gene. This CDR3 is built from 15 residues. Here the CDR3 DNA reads TGTGCCAGCAGTGTGACTAGCGGGAGTTTCAATGAGCAGTTCTTC. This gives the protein CASSVTSGSFNEQFF.

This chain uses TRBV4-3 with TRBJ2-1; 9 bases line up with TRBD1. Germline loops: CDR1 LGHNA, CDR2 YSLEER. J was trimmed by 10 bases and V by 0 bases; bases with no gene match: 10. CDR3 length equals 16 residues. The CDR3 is CASSQEGQGALGEQFF. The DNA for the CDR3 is TGCGCCAGCAGCCAAGAGGGACAGGGCGCCCTCGGGGAGCAGTTCTTC.

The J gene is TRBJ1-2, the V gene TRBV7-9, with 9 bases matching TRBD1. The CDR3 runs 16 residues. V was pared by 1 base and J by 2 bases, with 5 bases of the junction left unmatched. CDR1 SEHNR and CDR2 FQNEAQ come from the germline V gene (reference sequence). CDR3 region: CASSLGMTGGNYGYTF. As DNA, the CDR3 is TGTGCCAGCAGCTTAGGGATGACAGGGGGGAACTATGGCTACACCTTC. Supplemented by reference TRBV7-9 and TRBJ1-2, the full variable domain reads DTGVSQNPRHKITKRGQNVTFRCDPISEHNRLYWYRQTLGQGPEFLTYFQNEAQLEKSRLLSDRFSAERPKGSFSTLEIQRTEQGDSAMYLCASSLGMTGGNYGYTFGSGTRLTVV.

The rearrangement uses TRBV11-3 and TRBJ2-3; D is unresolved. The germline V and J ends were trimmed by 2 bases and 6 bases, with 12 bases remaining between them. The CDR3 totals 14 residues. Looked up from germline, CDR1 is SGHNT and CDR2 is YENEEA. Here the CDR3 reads CASSLRVSADTQYF. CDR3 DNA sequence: TGTGCCAGCAGCTTAAGAGTTTCGGCGGATACGCAGTATTTT.

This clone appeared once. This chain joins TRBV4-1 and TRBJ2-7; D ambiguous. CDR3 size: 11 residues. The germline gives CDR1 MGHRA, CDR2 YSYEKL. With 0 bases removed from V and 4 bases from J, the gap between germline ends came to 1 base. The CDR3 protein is CASSQEYEQYF. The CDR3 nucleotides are TGCGCCAGCAGCCAAGAGTACGAGCAGTACTTC.